This section outlines one T cell receptor beta chain sequence together with its context. This record comes from a study of blood T cells in healthy people across ages. Trimming removed 0 bases at V and 7 bases at J, with 17 bases between. Germline V gene data show CDR1 as SGDLS and CDR2 as YYNGEE. CDR3 size: 15 residues. Next came a second PCR, run for about 7 to 12 cycles, which used a sample-barcoded 5' primer along with a J-beta primer mix. Using its own MiXCR run on the 5' RACE reads, TCRdb lists one record per CDR3 protein. This table has about 400,000 distinct CDR3 sequences, roughly half appearing once.

The sequenced material came from blood. This chain connects TRBV9 to TRBJ2-7; D is unresolved. The source of this sequence is a man in his fifties or sixties in good health. The CDR3 nucleotides read TGTGCCAGCAGCGTAGGAAGGCGAGAACGCAATGAGCAGTACTTC. Its translation: CASSVGRRERNEQYF.